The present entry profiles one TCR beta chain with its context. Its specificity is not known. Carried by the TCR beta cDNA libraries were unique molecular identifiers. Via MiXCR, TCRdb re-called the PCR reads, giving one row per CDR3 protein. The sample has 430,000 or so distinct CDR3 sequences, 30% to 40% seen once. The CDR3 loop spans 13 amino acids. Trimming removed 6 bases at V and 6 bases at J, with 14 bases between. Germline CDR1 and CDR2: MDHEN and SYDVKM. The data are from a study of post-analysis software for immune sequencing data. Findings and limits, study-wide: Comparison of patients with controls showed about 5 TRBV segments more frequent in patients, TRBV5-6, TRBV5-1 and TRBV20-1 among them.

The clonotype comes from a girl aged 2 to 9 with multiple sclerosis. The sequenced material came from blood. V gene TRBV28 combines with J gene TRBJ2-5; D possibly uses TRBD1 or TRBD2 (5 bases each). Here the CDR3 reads CASSTLGVQTQYF. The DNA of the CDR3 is TGTGCCAGCAGCACTCTGGGGGTGCAGACCCAGTACTTC.